Below are 25 T cell receptor beta chains sequenced from a single sample in a study of shared clonotypes between healthy human individuals (dated by TCRdb to 2018 to 2021). The protocol used for the library was the immunoSEQ multiplex PCR assay. TCRdb took this table from immuneACCESS and kept in-frame rearrangements with V and J called. Such tables lack part of the clones; where checked against another copy, unresolved V genes explain under half of the gap, and the rest is unexplained. A total of around 1.1 million clones appear in this sample, approximately 80% of them only once. Roughly 0.61% of the sample comes from the top ten. The material sequenced was memory CD4+ T cells from PBMCs. In light of the paper, this sample's cell subset or site label describes: CD45RA-negative fraction. The source of these receptors is a young man in good health. Some clones in this sample may be carry-over from other donors' samples.

The chain has TRBV4-1 and TRBJ1-2; D not resolved. The V and J ends lost 0 bases and 4 bases respectively, with 9 bases between them. The CDR3 is made up of 14 amino acids. CDR1 MGHRA and CDR2 YSYEKL come from the germline V gene. CDR3 region: CASSQDSGSYGYTF. The CDR3 DNA is TGCGCCAGCAGCCAAGATTCGGGCAGCTATGGCTACACCTTC.

With respect to this clone: Distinct nucleotide sequences in the sample also encode this CDR3. This chain connects TRBV5-4 to TRBJ2-2; D not resolved. V dropped 0 bases and J dropped 3 bases, with 3 bases sitting between them. Germline CDR1 is SGHNT and CDR2 is YYREEE (reference sequence). This CDR3 is built from 13 residues. CDR3 coding DNA: TGTGCCAGCAGCTTGGGGGACACCGGGGAGCTGTTTTTT. Translating it yields CASSLGDTGELFF.

The chain recombines TRBV28 with TRBJ1-5; TRBD1 might be the D (5 bases). This CDR3 has 13 amino acids. With 7 bases removed from V and 4 bases from J, the gap between germline ends came to 11 bases. Germline V gene lookup returns CDR1 MDHEN and CDR2 SYDVKM. CDR3: CASMRTLNQPQHF. The DNA of the CDR3 is TGTGCCAGCATGCGGACATTAAATCAGCCCCAGCATTTT.

For this clone: This likely came from a read error, as a far larger clone is one base away. Other DNA variants within this sample encode the same CDR3. The J gene is TRBJ1-5, the V gene TRBV9; no definite D call. This CDR3 is built from 15 residues. In germline, CDR1 is SGDLS, CDR2 YYNGEE. V lost 0 bases and J lost 0, with 7 bases in between. CDR3 sequence reads: CASSVDGNSNQPQHF. The DNA for the CDR3 is TGTGCCAGCAGCGTAGATGGGAATAGCAATCAGCCCCAGCATTTT.

This clone was seen more than once but under ten times. The chain uses TRBV7-2 and TRBJ2-3, with D tentatively TRBD2 (5 bases). The CDR3 contains 15 residues. Germline V CDR1 and CDR2: SGHTA, FQGNSA. The V and J ends lost 0 bases and 5 bases respectively, with 12 bases between them. The CDR3 region is CASSLARGLVDTQYF. CDR3 nucleotide sequence: TGTGCCAGCAGCTTAGCCCGCGGGTTAGTAGATACGCAGTATTTT.

The chain couples TRBV30 to TRBJ1-4, with 9 nucleotides matching TRBD1. This CDR3 has 15 amino acids. The junction had 9 bases not matched to a gene; V was cut back by 3 bases and J by 7 bases. The germline V gene has CDR1 GTSNPN and CDR2 SVGIG (reference sequence). The CDR3 loop is CAWRRETGGGEKLFF. CDR3 DNA: TGTGCCTGGAGGCGAGAGACAGGGGGGGGTGAAAAACTGTTTTTT.

V gene TRBV27 combines with J gene TRBJ2-6, with 8 nucleotides matching TRBD1. This CDR3 spans 15 amino acids. With V trimmed by 4 bases and J by 3 bases, 2 bases remained unmatched. Per the germline V gene, CDR1 is MNHEY and CDR2 is SMNVEV (reference sequence). The CDR3 loop is CASSSTGVGANVLTF. The CDR3 DNA sequence: TGTGCCAGCAGTTCGACAGGGGTTGGGGCCAACGTCCTGACTTTC.

The chain links TRBV28 to TRBJ2-7, with D unresolved. The ends were cut back, 4 bases at V and 12 bases at J, with 16 bases in the middle. The germline CDR1 and CDR2 sequences are MDHEN and SYDVKM. CDR3 size: 12 residues. As DNA, the CDR3 is TGTGCCAGCAGTTCCCATACTGGAGATCGGTACTTC. Translating it yields CASSSHTGDRYF. The full variable domain, rest sourced from reference TRBV28 and TRBJ2-7, is DVKVTQSSRYLVKRTGEKVFLECVQDMDHENMFWYRQDPGLGLRLIYFSYDVKMKEKGDIPEGYSVSREKKERFSLILESASTNQTSMYLCASSSHTGDRYFGPGTRLTVT.

A remark on this clone: Other DNA sequences within the sample encode an identical CDR3. The chain carries TRBV5-1 and TRBJ1-1; the D is unclear. V lost 1 base and J lost 2, with 6 bases in between. Germline loops: CDR1 SGHRS, CDR2 YFSETQ. The CDR3 is made up of 13 amino acids. The CDR3, as DNA: TGCGCCAGCAGCTTGCAGTTAAACACTGAAGCTTTCTTT. Translating gives CASSLQLNTEAFF.

This clone was counted once. This chain links TRBV2 with TRBJ2-5, with a weak D call TRBD2 (7 bases). Per germline, CDR1 SNHLY and CDR2 FYNNEI. This CDR3 spans 14 amino acids. Trimming removed 5 bases at V and 5 bases at J, with 15 bases between. The CDR3 loop is CASSPRGAGETQYF. CDR3 nucleotide sequence: TGTGCCAGCAGTCCCCGGGGGGCTGGGGAGACCCAGTACTTC.

V gene TRBV7-8 combines with J gene TRBJ2-7; 10 bases line up with TRBD2. The germline V gene encodes CDR1 SGHVS and CDR2 FQNEAQ. This CDR3 has 14 residues. V was pared by 8 bases and J by 4 bases, with 8 bases of the junction left unmatched. CDR3 amino acids: CASRQTSGPYEQYF. In nucleotides, the CDR3 is TGTGCCAGCCGACAGACTAGCGGGCCATACGAGCAGTACTTC.

The V call is TRBV5-4, the J call TRBJ1-4; D perhaps matches TRBD1 (5 bases). The CDR3 totals 15 residues. In germline, CDR1 is SGHNT, CDR2 YYREEE (reference sequence). V was trimmed by 0 bases and J by 8 bases, leaving 14 bases between them. CDR3 nucleotide sequence: TGTGCCAGCAGCTTGGGGGGGGGATCCGACGAAAAACTGTTTTTT. Amino acid sequence: CASSLGGGSDEKLFF.

Comment on this clone: A junction boundary mismatches the germline segment, possibly from a read error. The chain employs TRBV7-9 and TRBJ2-3; D unclear. This CDR3 comprises 15 residues. Per the germline V gene, CDR1 is SEHNR and CDR2 is FQNEAQ (reference sequence). Here the CDR3 reads CASNLNSLSTDTQYF. The CDR3 nucleotides are TGTGCCAGCAACTTAAACAGCCTTAGCACAGATACGCAGTATTTT.

The V gene is TRBV18, the J gene TRBJ2-3; 7 bases line up with TRBD2. J was trimmed by 2 bases and V by 6 bases; bases with no gene match: 5. This CDR3 has 14 amino acids. Germline assignment: CDR1 KGHSH and CDR2 LQKENI. CDR3 DNA sequence: TGTGCCAGCTCGACCGGGACTACCACAGATACGCAGTATTTT. Amino acids: CASSTGTTTDTQYF.

The chain joins TRBV9 to TRBJ1-2, with no clear D. The CDR3 totals 15 residues. CDR1 SGDLS and CDR2 YYNGEE come from the germline V gene. V was clipped by 3 bases and J by 2 bases, with 14 bases between them. CDR3 residues: CASSAYSKANYGYTF. The CDR3, as DNA: TGTGCCAGCAGCGCCTATTCTAAGGCCAACTATGGCTACACCTTC.

The chain recombines TRBV21-1 with TRBJ2-7. TRBV21-1 is noted as a pseudogene. The CDR3 sequence is 16 residues long. CDR3 sequence: CASSKARGESSYEQYF. CDR3 bases: TGTGCCAGCAGCAAAGCGAGAGGGGAAAGCTCCTACGAGCAGTACTTC.

J is TRBJ2-6 and V is TRBV13, with D maybe TRBD1 (5 bases). The CDR3 covers 16 residues. The V end was cut by 5 bases, the J end by 7 bases, with 18 bases between. Per the germline V gene, CDR1 is PRHDT and CDR2 is FYEKMQ (reference sequence). In DNA form, the CDR3 reads TGTGCCAGCAGCCCCACCCTCAGGGCATCAGCCAACGTCCTGACTTTC. Translation gives CASSPTLRASANVLTF.

Notes on this clone: At one of its ends the junction is not consistent with the germline gene, which may arise from a read error. V is TRBV2 and J is TRBJ2-7, with D perhaps TRBD1 (5 bases). Germline assignment: CDR1 SNHLY and CDR2 FYNNEI. CDR3 length equals 10 residues. This CDR3 is CASSGTFIGF. DNA for the CDR3: TGTGCCAGCAGTGGGACATTTATAGGCTTC.

The chain links TRBV6-5 to TRBJ2-7; no clear D. Trimming left V 4 bases short and J 6 bases short, with 19 bases between. Germline-derived CDR1 and CDR2 are MNHEY and SVGAGI. This CDR3 has 15 amino acids. The CDR3 DNA is TGTGCCAGCAGTTTCCTGGTCAGTCGGGCCGCCGAGCAGTACTTC. Protein product: CASSFLVSRAAEQYF.

Note on this clone: This may come from a read error, since a much larger clone is one base off. The chain combines TRBV7-8 with TRBJ2-3; D unclear. The germline V gene encodes CDR1 SGHVS and CDR2 FQNEAQ. This CDR3 contains 13 residues. Trimming left V 1 base short and J 5 bases short, with 7 bases between. The CDR3 sequence is CASSLDIVDTQYF. DNA for the CDR3: TGTGCCAGCAGCTTAGATATTGTAGATACGCAGTATTTT.

This chain uses TRBV28 with TRBJ1-5; maybe TRBD1 (5 bases). Germline V gene data show CDR1 as MDHEN and CDR2 as SYDVKM. This CDR3 has 17 amino acids. V was clipped by 7 bases and J by 6 bases, with 25 bases between them. DNA of the CDR3: TGTGCCAGCACGAGGGGAGGGGCTGAGGGTTTGGGTCAGCCCCAGCATTTT. Its protein product is CASTRGGAEGLGQPQHF.

Remarks on this clone: It may be a read error: a sequence one base away is much more abundant. Other DNA sequences in the same sample also yield this CDR3. The rearrangement joins TRBV18 to TRBJ1-1; D not certain. Germline loops: CDR1 KGHSH, CDR2 LQKENI. V was clipped by 3 bases and J by 2 bases, with 7 bases between them. The CDR3 loop spans 13 amino acids. CDR3 loop: CASSPPGNTEAFF. The CDR3 DNA reads as TGTGCCAGCTCACCCCCAGGAAACACTGAAGCTTTCTTT.

This clone was picked up a small number of times. The chain has TRBV7-9 and TRBJ2-2, with D tentatively TRBD2 (6 bases). Germline V lookup: CDR1 SEHNR, CDR2 FQNEAQ (reference sequence). V dropped 2 bases and J dropped 3 bases, with 19 bases sitting between them. This CDR3 contains 18 residues. The chain's CDR3 is CASSLRPGGARDTGELFF. The CDR3 nucleotides read TGTGCCAGCAGCTTAAGACCCGGAGGGGCAAGGGACACCGGGGAGCTGTTTTTT.

The chain carries TRBV10-3 and TRBJ1-1, with D possibly being TRBD1 (6 bases). Trimming stripped 3 bases from V and 1 base from J, with 9 bases between. Germline CDR1 reads ENHRY; CDR2 reads SYGVKD. The CDR3 sequence is 14 residues long. CDR3 nucleotide sequence: TGTGCCATCAGTGATTCGGGGGCGAACACTGAAGCTTTCTTT. As protein: CAISDSGANTEAFF.

This sequence joins TRBV30 and TRBJ2-5; 7 bases agree with TRBD1. After removal of 4 bases from V and 7 bases from J, the junction contained 6 bases not matched to a gene. The CDR3 is made up of 12 amino acids. Germline values: CDR1 GTSNPN, CDR2 SVGIG (reference sequence). CDR3 in amino acids: CAWNKGAVTQYF. The DNA for the CDR3 is TGTGCCTGGAATAAGGGGGCGGTGACCCAGTACTTC.